Given below is one T cell receptor (beta chain) in context. The data are from a study of blood T cell repertoires in COVID-19. Turning to the study itself: Acute and convalescent COVID-19 specimens originated in the United States, Italy and Spain.

Which cohort a participant joined came from the clinical history participants gave. Within 2 weeks of study entry, exposed participants had contacted a PCR-confirmed or clinician-diagnosed COVID-19 case. Assay: immunoSEQ multiplex PCR; the TCRdb copy retains only in-frame clones and omits some. Among some 300,000 clones, under 90% were seen once, and the ten largest hold roughly 2.9%. The source material was PBMCs or T cells enriched from blood (not recorded which). The origin of this receptor is a woman in her fifties or sixties who had been exposed to COVID-19.

Here the CDR3 DNA reads TGTGCCAGCTCACCACGGCCTGACTCCTACAATGAGCAGTTCTTC. This codes for CASSPRPDSYNEQFF. The chain is built from TRBV18 and TRBJ2-1; D uncertain. Germline CDR1 is KGHSH and CDR2 is LQKENI. This CDR3 comprises 15 residues. Between the trimmed V and J ends, which lost 1 base and 0 bases, there was a span of 7 bases.